This T cell receptor beta chain was observed in a study of regulatory T cells in long-lasting Graves disease. Study-wide results and limits: Sample size, which was small, may have reduced accuracy.

The sample's time point: newly diagnosed GD, antithyroid drugs for less than 3 months. After RNA was extracted from PBMCs, the TCR library was made from it. Roughly 9.2-milliliter peripheral blood samples went into EDTA tubes. Researchers made TCR beta libraries by using iRepertoire HTBI primers and running Arm-PCR on CDR3 regions. MiXCR was run by TCRdb on the multiplex PCR reads, yielding one entry per CDR3 protein. The sample has approximately 440,000 distinct CDR3 sequences, 15% to 20% seen once; the top ten hold more than 9%. Unmatched junction bases numbered 4, after V lost 4 bases and J lost 3 bases. The length of the CDR3 is 15 residues. Germline assignment: CDR1 MNHEY and CDR2 SMNVEV (reference sequence). This clonotype came up many times. Its specificity is unknown. These data also featured in a second study, about T cells in Graves' hyperthyroidism and ophthalmopathy. That paper states: HTBI primers were used for first-round RT-PCR of the TCR CDR3.

The J gene is TRBJ2-7, the V gene TRBV27, with 12 bases lining up with TRBD2. The TCR sequence derives from a man between 40 and 49 years old with Graves disease. Material: peripheral blood mononuclear cells (PBMCs), obtained at new diagnosis, from a patient treated with antithyroid drugs. The CDR3 DNA follows: TGTGCCAGCAGTTCGACTAGCGGGAGTTTCTACGAGCAGTACTTC. As protein: CASSSTSGSFYEQYF.